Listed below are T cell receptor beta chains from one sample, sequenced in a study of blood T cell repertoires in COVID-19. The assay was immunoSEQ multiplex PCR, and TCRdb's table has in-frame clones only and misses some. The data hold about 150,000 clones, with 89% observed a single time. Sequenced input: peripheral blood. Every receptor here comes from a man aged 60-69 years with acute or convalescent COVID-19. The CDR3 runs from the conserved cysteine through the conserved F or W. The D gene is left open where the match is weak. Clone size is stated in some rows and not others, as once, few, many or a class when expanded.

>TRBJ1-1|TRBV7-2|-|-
TGTGCCAGCAGCTCTTACGGGTTAGGCACTGAAGCTTTCTTT
CASSSYGLGTEAFF
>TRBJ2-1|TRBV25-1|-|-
TGTGCCAGCAGGGCGGGTGGTACTGTACATGAGCAGTTCTTC
CASRAGGTVHEQFF
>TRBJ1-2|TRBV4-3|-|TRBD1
TGCGCCAGCAGCCAACCCTTAGGGACAGACGGCTACACCTTC
CASSQPLGTDGYTF
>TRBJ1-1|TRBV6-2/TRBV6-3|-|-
TGTGCCAGCAGTTACTCCGTCCGAACGCCTCGAACGGGATTTAAGATGGCTGAAGCTTTCTTT
CASSYSVRTPRTGFKMAEAFF
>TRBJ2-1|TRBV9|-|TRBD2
TGTGCCAGCAGCGCGGGCGGGGGGGCTTCCAATGAGCAGTTCTTC
CASSAGGGASNEQFF
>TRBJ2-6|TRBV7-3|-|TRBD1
TGTGCCAGCAGCCCTCGGACAGGGGGCTACTCTGGGGCCAACGTCCTGACTTTC
CASSPRTGGYSGANVLTF
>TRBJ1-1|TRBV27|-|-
TGTGCCAGCAGTTTATTTGGTATCGGCAGGGTTGAAGCTTTCTTT
CASSLFGIGRVEAFF
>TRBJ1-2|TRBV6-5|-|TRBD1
TGTGCCAGCAGCGCGACGGGACAGGGGATGGGCTACACCTTC
CASSATGQGMGYTF
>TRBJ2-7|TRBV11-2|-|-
TGTGCCAGCAGCTCACAGGCCACCTACGAGCAGTACTTC
CASSSQATYEQYF
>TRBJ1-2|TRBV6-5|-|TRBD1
TGTGCCAGCAGGCCGGGACAGGTGAATGGCTACACCTTC
CASRPGQVNGYTF
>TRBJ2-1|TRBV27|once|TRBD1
TGTGCCAGCAGTTCGACAGGGTACAATGAGCAGTTCTTC
CASSSTGYNEQFF
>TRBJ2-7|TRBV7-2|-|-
TGTGCCAGCAGCCTCGGGACACCGAGCTCCTACGAGCAGTACTTC
CASSLGTPSSYEQYF
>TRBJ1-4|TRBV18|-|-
TGTGCCAGCTCGTCTGAAACTGTTGGAACTAATGAAAAACTGTTTTTT
CASSSETVGTNEKLFF
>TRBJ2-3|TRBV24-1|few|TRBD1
TGTGCCACCAGTCGGACAGGGAGAACAGATACGCAGTATTTT
CATSRTGRTDTQYF
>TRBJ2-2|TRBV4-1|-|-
TGCGCCAGCAGCCAAGTGCACGGGGGATTAGCCGGGGAGCTGTTTTTT
CASSQVHGGLAGELFF
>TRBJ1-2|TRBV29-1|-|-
TGCAGCGTAGCCGTCGACGTAGCTGGCTACACCTTC
CSVAVDVAGYTF
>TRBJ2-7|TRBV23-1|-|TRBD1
TGCGCCAGCAGTCAATCCCCCGGGACAGGGAGACACGAGCAGTACTTC
CASSQSPGTGRHEQYF
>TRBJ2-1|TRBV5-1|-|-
TGCGCCAGCAGCTTCGGCAATGAGCAGTTCTTC
CASSFGNEQFF
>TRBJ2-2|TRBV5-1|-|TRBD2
TGCGCCAGCAGCTTAGGACTAGCGGGGGCCGCGAACACCGGGGAGCTGTTTTTT
CASSLGLAGAANTGELFF
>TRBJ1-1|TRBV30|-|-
TGTGCCTGGAGTGGGCGGGTTTCTTGGAATGTGAACACTGAAGCTTTCTTT
CAWSGRVSWNVNTEAFF
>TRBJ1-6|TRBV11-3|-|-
TGTGCCAGCAGCTTAGGCAGGGGCCCTCATTCACCCCTCCACTTT
CASSLGRGPHSPLHF
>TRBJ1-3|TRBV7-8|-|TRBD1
TGTGCCAGCAGCTACGGGACAGGGGGATCTGGAAACACCATATATTTT
CASSYGTGGSGNTIYF
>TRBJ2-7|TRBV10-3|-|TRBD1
TGTGCCATCGGACAGGGGGCGTACGAGCAGTACTTC
CAIGQGAYEQYF
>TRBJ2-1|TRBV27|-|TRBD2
TGTGCCAGCAGTTTGAGGGGAGGGATGGGGAATGAGCAGTTCTTC
CASSLRGGMGNEQFF
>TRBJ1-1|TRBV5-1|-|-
TGCGCCAGCAGCTTGGCCGGAAGTTATAGCTACCTGAACATGAACACTGAAGCTTTCTTT
CASSLAGSYSYLNMNTEAFF
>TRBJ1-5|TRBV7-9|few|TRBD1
TGTGCCAGCAGCTTAGAAGTGGACAGGGGAAATCAGCCCCAGCATTTT
CASSLEVDRGNQPQHF
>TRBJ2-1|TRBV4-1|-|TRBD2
TGCGCCAGCAGCCAAGAAGGACTAGTAGGCAATGAGCAGTTCTTC
CASSQEGLVGNEQFF
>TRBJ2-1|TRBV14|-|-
TGTGCCAGCAGCCAAGCCTTAGCCTTCAATGAGCAGTTCTTC
CASSQALAFNEQFF
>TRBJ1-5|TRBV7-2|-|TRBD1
TGTGCCAGCAGCTCGACAGGGGGCGATCAGCCCCAGCATTTT
CASSSTGGDQPQHF
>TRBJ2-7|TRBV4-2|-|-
TGTGCCAGCAGCCAAGAGATACAGGACTACGAGCAGTACTTC
CASSQEIQDYEQYF
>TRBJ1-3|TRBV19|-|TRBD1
TGTGCCAGTTCAGCCACACAGGGGAGGAACACCATATATTTT
CASSATQGRNTIYF
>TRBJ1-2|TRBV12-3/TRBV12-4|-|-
TGTGCCAGCAGTTTTCGCAGGGGCTATGGCTACACCTTC
CASSFRRGYGYTF
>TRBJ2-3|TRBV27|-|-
TGTGCCATCAAGCCCCGCGTGGGGGGGCTGCCAGATACGCAGTATTTT
CAIKPRVGGLPDTQYF
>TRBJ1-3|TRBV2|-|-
TGTGCCAGCAGTAGGGGGTCCCATGGAAACACCATATATTTT
CASSRGSHGNTIYF
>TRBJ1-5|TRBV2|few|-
TGTGCCAGCAGTGAGGGTATGCTTGGGCGACGCGAGAATCAGCCCCAGCATTTT
CASSEGMLGRRENQPQHF
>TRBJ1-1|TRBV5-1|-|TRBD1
TGCGCCAGCAGCATAGGACAGGGGGCGAAGAACACTGAAGCTTTCTTT
CASSIGQGAKNTEAFF
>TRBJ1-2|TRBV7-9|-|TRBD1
TGTGCCAGCACCACCTGGCTGGGACAGGGTCGTAATCGTAACGGCTACACCTTC
CASTTWLGQGRNRNGYTF